These 5 T cell receptor beta chains originate from one sample sequenced in a study of blood T cell repertoires in COVID-19. Sequencing was performed with immunoSEQ multiplex PCR; in TCRdb, only in-frame clones are kept and a portion is missing. The sample shows some 220,000 clones, about 80% of them seen only once. Material for sequencing was PBMCs or T cells enriched from blood (not recorded which). The receptors were gathered from a woman aged 40 to 55 with acute COVID-19.

V and J are TRBV27 and TRBJ1-6; 8 bases line up with TRBD1. The CDR3 runs 14 residues. The J segment lost 7 bases and the V segment lost 4 bases, leaving 3 bases of the junction unmatched. Germline lookup yields CDR1 MNHEY and CDR2 SMNVEV (reference sequence). The chain's CDR3 is CASSYRGENSPLHF. DNA for the CDR3: TGTGCCAGCAGTTACAGGGGGGAGAATTCACCCCTCCACTTT.

V usage is TRBV5-1 and J usage is TRBJ1-6; D uncertain. Germline CDR1 SGHRS, CDR2 YFSETQ. V was clipped by 4 bases and J by 5 bases, with 16 bases between them. The length of the CDR3 is 16 residues. The CDR3 sequence: CASSSLPVGNNSPLHF. Written as DNA, the CDR3 is TGCGCCAGCAGCAGTCTGCCGGTGGGCAATAATTCACCCCTCCACTTT. Filled out from reference TRBV5-1 and TRBJ1-6, the complete variable domain reads KAGVTQTPRYLIKTRGQQVTLSCSPISGHRSVSWYQQTPGQGLQFLFEYFSETQRNKGNFPGRFSGRQFSNSRSEMNVSTLELGDSALYLCASSSLPVGNNSPLHFGNGTRLTVT.

The table lists this clone with a few counts. The CDR3 protein is CASSLGSSYEQYF. CDR3 DNA sequence: TGTGCCAGTAGTTTGGGCAGCTCCTACGAGCAGTACTTC. The J gene is TRBJ2-7, the V gene TRBV19, with D unclear. The ends were cut back, 5 bases at V and 0 bases at J, with 8 bases in the middle. The germline CDR1 and CDR2 sequences are LNHDA and SQIVND (reference sequence). The CDR3 consists of 13 residues.

The genes are TRBV9 and TRBJ1-2; 7 bases align to TRBD1. Looked up from germline, CDR1 is SGDLS and CDR2 is YYNGEE. J was trimmed by 2 bases and V by 0 bases; bases with no gene match: 4. The CDR3 has 15 residues. The CDR3 sequence: CASSVGGQRNYGYTF. The CDR3 region has the DNA TGTGCCAGCAGCGTAGGGGGACAGAGGAACTATGGCTACACCTTC.

This chain joins TRBV7-9 and TRBJ1-2; TRBD1 matches at 8 bases. Germline CDR1 is SEHNR and CDR2 is FQNEAQ (reference sequence). V was pared by 5 bases and J by 6 bases, with 5 bases of the junction left unmatched. This CDR3 region has 13 residues. The CDR3 protein is CASSHRGGNGYTF. The CDR3 nucleotides read TGTGCCAGCAGCCACAGGGGGGGCAATGGCTACACCTTC.